This TCR beta chain was recovered during a study of cytomegalovirus exposure and HLA in healthy donors. Study results and caveats: In a later analysis, about 17,000 TCR beta sequences were associated with HLA alleles at 0.05 false discovery rate. One variant, a missense change in DCLRE1C, was linked in a later analysis to TCR beta V- and J-gene trimming.

Healthy bone marrow donors made up the cohort. 60 Vbeta and 13 Jbeta primers were used in PCR. The table came from immunoSEQ multiplex PCR; TCRdb's copy has only in-frame clones and leaves some out. The table includes 150,000 to 200,000 clones, about 76% detected once. V shed 7 bases, J shed 1 base, and the junction held 9 bases outside the gene matches. CDR1 and CDR2 (germline): SEHNR, FQNEAQ (reference sequence). This CDR3 comprises 16 residues. Concerning this clone: The antigen is unknown.

The gene calls are TRBV7-9 and TRBJ2-5, with 10 bases fitting TRBD1. Sequenced sample: PBMCs. The clonotype was recovered from a woman aged 45-65 years in good health and CMV-seronegative. CDR3 sequence: CASTIGDRGLQETQYF. The DNA of the CDR3 is TGTGCCAGCACCATCGGGGACAGGGGCCTCCAAGAGACCCAGTACTTC.